A selection of T cell receptor beta chains follows, all from one sample in a study of vaccination and CD4 T cells after COVID-19. No antigen has been identified for these receptors. TCRdb reprocessed the PCR reads with MiXCR, giving one entry per CDR3 protein. This table has over 15,000 distinct CDR3 sequences, 43% appearing once. Specimen: CD4+ T cells from blood, cultured in vitro, collected after SARS-CoV-2 vaccination. These receptors came from a human donor who had recovered from COVID-19. The CDR3 runs from the conserved cysteine through the conserved F or W. A D gene is named only where the DNA matches it firmly. Rows may omit the clone size; those that give it use once, few, many or a size class.

d_call clone_size j_call v_call cdr3_aa cdr3_nt
- - TRBJ2-1 TRBV27 CASSTLEAQNLGNEQFF TGTGCCAGCAGTACCCTCGAGGCGCAGAATCTGGGCAATGAGCAGTTCTTC
- - TRBJ1-3 TRBV20-1 CSARKTFSGNTIYF TGCAGTGCTAGAAAGACCTTCTCTGGAAACACCATATATTTT
- medium-sized TRBJ1-2 TRBV7-6 CASSSEGRNYGYTF TGTGCCAGCAGCTCCGAGGGCCGAAACTATGGCTACACCTTC
- - TRBJ2-5 TRBV19 CASSSEETQYF TGTGCCAGTAGTTCAGAGGAGACCCAGTACTTC
- few TRBJ1-6 TRBV7-8 CASSQPETYNSPLHF TGTGCCAGCAGCCAACCGGAGACCTATAATTCACCCCTCCACTTT
- - TRBJ1-2 TRBV28 CASSLDGNYGYTF TGTGCCAGCAGTTTAGATGGTAACTATGGCTACACCTTC
TRBD2 few TRBJ2-2 TRBV7-2 CASSLGGLAGAGELFF TGTGCCAGCAGCTTAGGGGGACTAGCGGGGGCCGGGGAGCTGTTTTTT
TRBD1 - TRBJ1-5 TRBV12-3/TRBV12-4 CASSSSLQGGQPQHF TGTGCCAGCAGTTCTTCTCTACAAGGGGGCCAGCCCCAGCATTTT
TRBD1 - TRBJ1-2 TRBV6-5 CASSYQTGVGGYTF TGTGCCAGCAGTTACCAGACAGGGGTGGGGGGCTACACCTTC
- - TRBJ2-7 TRBV2 CASSDFGGPALGEQYF TGTGCCAGCAGTGATTTTGGGGGGCCGGCCTTAGGCGAGCAGTACTTC
- - TRBJ2-7 TRBV28 CASGLRPVYEQYF TGTGCCAGTGGGTTGAGGCCTGTGTACGAGCAGTACTTC
- few TRBJ1-1 TRBV20-1 CSAGLDRNTEAFF TGCAGTGCTGGGCTGGACAGGAACACTGAAGCTTTCTTT
- - TRBJ2-2 TRBV7-2 CASSLRIRNGDTGELFF TGTGCCAGCAGCTTAAGAATTAGGAATGGGGACACCGGGGAGCTGTTTTTT
- - TRBJ1-4 TRBV21-1 CASTADGRGEKLFF TGTGCCAGCACCGCGGACGGAAGGGGGGAAAAACTGTTTTTT
TRBD1 - TRBJ1-1 TRBV7-2 CASSLVDRDTEAFF TGTGCCAGCAGCTTAGTCGACAGGGACACTGAAGCTTTCTTT
- - TRBJ2-1 TRBV7-2 CASSRSRGYNEQFF TGTGCCAGCAGCAGGTCCAGGGGCTACAATGAGCAGTTCTTC
- few TRBJ1-1 TRBV6-5 CASSYQGEGTEAFF TGTGCCAGCAGTTACCAGGGAGAGGGCACTGAAGCTTTCTTT
TRBD1 - TRBJ2-1 TRBV12-3/TRBV12-4 CASSLGQGARDEQFF TGTGCCAGCAGTTTGGGGCAGGGGGCTCGGGATGAGCAGTTCTTC
- - TRBJ2-6 TRBV7-3 CASSLGFDRYGPGANVLTF TGTGCCAGCAGCTTAGGTTTTGATAGGTACGGGCCTGGGGCCAACGTCCTGACTTTC
- few TRBJ2-5 TRBV20-1 CSARDFGGRFETQYF TGCAGTGCTAGAGATTTCGGGGGGCGCTTCGAGACCCAGTACTTC
- few TRBJ2-3 TRBV20-1 CSAPRRGASTDTQYF TGCAGTGCTCCCCGGAGGGGTGCTAGCACAGATACGCAGTATTTT
TRBD2 few TRBJ2-7 TRBV7-9 CASSPAGGDNYEQYF TGTGCCAGCAGCCCCGCGGGAGGCGATAACTACGAGCAGTACTTC
- - TRBJ2-7 TRBV7-3 CASSFSRGYEQYF TGTGCCAGCAGCTTCTCCCGGGGGTACGAGCAGTACTTC
TRBD1 few TRBJ2-2 TRBV7-8 CASSLARQGQTGELFF TGTGCCAGCAGCTTAGCGCGACAGGGTCAAACCGGGGAGCTGTTTTTT
TRBD1 few TRBJ2-6 TRBV2 CASSERQGRSSGANVLTF TGTGCCAGCAGCGAACGACAGGGGCGGTCCTCTGGGGCCAACGTCCTGACTTTC
TRBD1 - TRBJ2-7 TRBV27 CASSLLYPGQGRYEQYF TGTGCCAGCAGTTTACTCTACCCGGGACAGGGCCGCTACGAGCAGTACTTC
TRBD2 few TRBJ2-1 TRBV24-1 CATSRTGTSGRSRPRVYNEQFF TGTGCCACCAGTCGGACCGGGACTAGCGGGAGAAGCCGCCCTAGGGTATACAATGAGCAGTTCTTC
- - TRBJ1-1 TRBV18 CASSLVGQTNTEAFF TGTGCCAGCTCACTTGTGGGCCAAACAAACACTGAAGCTTTCTTT
- large TRBJ1-6 TRBV7-9 CASSLRETTLHF TGTGCCAGCAGCTTAAGGGAGACCACCCTCCACTTT
- - TRBJ1-5 TRBV29-1 CSVPDRPLDPQHF TGCAGCGTTCCTGACAGGCCCCTTGACCCCCAGCATTTT
- - TRBJ1-1 TRBV20-1 CSARDPVSGGTEAFF TGCAGTGCTAGAGATCCTGTTTCTGGGGGGACTGAAGCTTTCTTT
- - TRBJ2-3 TRBV4-1 CASRPVSTDTQYF TGCGCCAGCAGACCAGTTAGCACAGATACGCAGTATTTT
- few TRBJ2-7 TRBV5-5 CASSPDVLYEQYF TGTGCCAGCAGCCCTGACGTACTCTACGAGCAGTACTTC
- few TRBJ1-4 TRBV19 CASSIGVGTRNEKLFF TGTGCCAGTAGTATAGGAGTCGGGACACGGAATGAAAAACTGTTTTTT
- medium-sized TRBJ1-5 TRBV20-1 CSGLTGVSNQPQHF TGCAGTGGTTTGACAGGAGTCAGCAATCAGCCCCAGCATTTT
TRBD1 few TRBJ1-5 TRBV7-8 CASSPRRQGSQPQHF TGTGCCAGCAGCCCCCGCAGACAGGGCAGCCAGCCCCAGCATTTT
- - TRBJ2-3 TRBV30 CAWSTSPADTQYF TGTGCCTGGAGTACTTCCCCGGCGGATACGCAGTATTTT
- - TRBJ1-4 TRBV20-1 CSARDSGDREKLFF TGCAGTGCTAGAGACTCAGGAGACCGGGAAAAACTGTTTTTT
- - TRBJ1-3 TRBV7-9 CASSFEGHTIYF TGTGCCAGCAGCTTCGAAGGGCACACCATATATTTT
- - TRBJ2-2 TRBV25-1 CASRGQIHTGELFF TGTGCCAGCAGAGGGCAGATTCACACCGGGGAGCTGTTTTTT
- - TRBJ2-6 TRBV15 CATSRIRAGATSGANVLTF TGTGCCACCAGCAGAATAAGAGCCGGGGCGACCTCTGGGGCCAACGTCCTGACTTTC
- - TRBJ2-3 TRBV18 CASSLTVSDTQYF TGTGCCAGCTCACTGACAGTCTCAGATACGCAGTATTTT
TRBD2 - TRBJ2-2 TRBV6-1 CASSGSGDTGELFF TGTGCCAGCAGCGGTAGCGGGGACACCGGGGAGCTGTTTTTT
- medium-sized TRBJ2-3 TRBV30 CAWSWRTRDTQYF TGTGCCTGGAGTTGGCGAACGAGAGATACGCAGTATTTT
TRBD2 - TRBJ2-3 TRBV20-1 CSALSGSSTDTQYF TGCAGTGCACTCAGCGGGAGTAGCACAGATACGCAGTATTTT
TRBD2 few TRBJ2-1 TRBV20-1 CSAISGSAYNEQFF TGCAGTGCTATAAGCGGGAGCGCCTACAATGAGCAGTTCTTC
- - TRBJ2-1 TRBV19 CASKNRVNNEQFF TGTGCCAGTAAGAACAGGGTAAACAATGAGCAGTTCTTC
- - TRBJ2-7 TRBV6-1 CASSAPQGGSHEQYF TGTGCCAGCAGTGCCCCCCAGGGTGGGAGCCACGAGCAGTACTTC